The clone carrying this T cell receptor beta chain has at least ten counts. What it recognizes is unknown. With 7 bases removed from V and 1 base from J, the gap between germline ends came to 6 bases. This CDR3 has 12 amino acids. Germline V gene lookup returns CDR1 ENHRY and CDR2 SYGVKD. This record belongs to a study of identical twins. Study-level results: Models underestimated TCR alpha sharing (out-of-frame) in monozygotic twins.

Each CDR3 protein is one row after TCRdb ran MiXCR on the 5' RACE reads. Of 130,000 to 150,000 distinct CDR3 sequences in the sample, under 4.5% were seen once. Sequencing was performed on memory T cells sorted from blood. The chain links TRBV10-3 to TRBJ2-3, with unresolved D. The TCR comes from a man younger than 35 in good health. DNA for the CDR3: TGTGCCATCATAGGGCGCACAGATACGCAGTATTTT. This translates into CAIIGRTDTQYF.